This TCR beta chain was observed in a study of shared clonotypes between healthy human individuals. The germline CDR1 and CDR2 sequences are SEHNR and FQNEAQ (reference sequence). CDR3 size: 14 residues. After removal of 2 bases from V and 3 bases from J, the junction contained 3 bases not matched to a gene. CD45RO-negative, CCR7-selected cells formed the naive CD8 fraction, which excluded terminally differentiated effector memory CD45RA+ cells. Sequencing was performed with immunoSEQ multiplex PCR; in TCRdb, only in-frame clones are kept and a portion is missing. This sample yields millions of clones, of which about 95% are seen a single time; 1.1% belongs to the top ten.

Sequenced sample: naive CD8+ T cells sorted from blood. This chain uses TRBV7-9 with TRBJ1-1; 7 bases agree with TRBD1. The TCR was taken from a man aged 18-30 years in good health. Written as DNA, the CDR3 is TGTGCCAGCAGCTTAAAGGGGACAGACACTGAAGCTTTCTTT. Its protein is CASSLKGTDTEAFF.